This record covers a single TCR beta chain. This table comes from immunoSEQ multiplex PCR, and its TCRdb copy is limited to in-frame clones, with some not included. The sample shows 250,000 or so clones, roughly 89% of them seen only once. The data stem from a study of blood T cell repertoires in COVID-19. Sequencing was carried out using peripheral blood. The clonotype comes from a woman aged 40 to 50 who had recovered from COVID-19.

The CDR3 loop reads CAISESLRSDNSPLHF. The CDR3 DNA is TGTGCCATCAGTGAGTCGTTACGGTCGGATAATTCACCCCTCCACTTT. This sequence joins TRBV10-3 and TRBJ1-6; D gene uncertain. CDR3 length: 16 residues. V lost 0 bases, J lost 5 bases, and 11 bases lay in between. Germline CDR1 is ENHRY and CDR2 is SYGVKD.